Following are 30 T cell receptor beta chains from one sample sequenced in a study of OX40 agonist ivuxolimab in advanced cancers. The method was immunoSEQ multiplex PCR; TCRdb's version includes in-frame clones alone and lacks a portion of them. This sample yields tens of thousands of clones, of which 88% are seen a single time; approximately 0.47% belongs to the top ten. The source was CD4+ or CD8+ T cells sorted from blood, collected in a trial of the OX40 agonist ivuxolimab. The source of these receptors is an adult with an advanced solid tumor such as melanoma, head and neck, liver or kidney cancer.

This clone was detected once. The rearrangement uses TRBV4-3 and TRBJ1-6, with D uncertain. Germline loops: CDR1 LGHNA, CDR2 YSLEER. The CDR3 totals 14 residues. Trimming cost V 1 base and J 10 bases, with 11 bases left between them. CDR3 region: CASSQAKGNSPLHF. CDR3 sequence (DNA): TGCGCCAGCAGCCAAGCGAAAGGGAACTCACCCCTCCACTTT.

The chain is built from TRBV7-3 and TRBJ2-7; D is perhaps TRBD1 (6 bases). The CDR3 length is 13 residues. Germline assignment: CDR1 SGHTA and CDR2 FQGTGA. Trimming shortened V by 5 bases and J by 2 bases, and 10 bases separated the two germline ends. The CDR3 bases are TGTGCCAGCAGCCGAGGACAGACCTACGAGCAGTACTTC. The encoded protein is CASSRGQTYEQYF.

The chain is built from TRBV5-1 and TRBJ2-3; perhaps TRBD1 as D (6 bases). Germline V gene sequence: CDR1 SGHRS, CDR2 YFSETQ. V was cut by 7 bases and J by 1 base, with 16 bases left in between. The CDR3 runs to 15 residues. The DNA for the CDR3 is TGCGCCAGCGGGTTGGGGGACACAGGCACAGATACGCAGTATTTT. Its translation is CASGLGDTGTDTQYF.

The CDR3 here is CASSYLDGETQYF. The CDR3 DNA sequence: TGTGCCAGCAGTTACTTGGACGGAGAGACCCAGTACTTC. The gene calls are TRBV6-6 and TRBJ2-5; no firm D call. This CDR3 spans 13 amino acids. The germline V gene has CDR1 MNHNY and CDR2 SVGAGI (reference sequence). V lost 1 base, J lost 4 bases, and 7 bases lay in between.

This clone showed up just a few times. The chain joins TRBV11-2 to TRBJ1-1; 11 bases line up with TRBD1. CDR3 size: 15 residues. From germline, CDR1 is SGHAT and CDR2 FQNNGV. V was clipped by 7 bases and J by 4 bases; unmatched bases: 8. The CDR3 here is CASNRDGTGGTEAFF. CDR3 sequence (DNA): TGTGCCAGCAACCGCGACGGGACAGGGGGCACTGAAGCTTTCTTT.

In this sample, this clone turned up once. This chain joins TRBV28 and TRBJ2-7; D gene uncertain. CDR3 length: 13 amino acids. The germline V gene has CDR1 MDHEN and CDR2 SYDVKM. The ends were cut back, 3 bases at V and 2 bases at J, with 8 bases in the middle. CDR3 sequence (DNA): TGTGCCAGCAGTTTGGGTGGTCCCTACGAGCAGTACTTC. This translates into CASSLGGPYEQYF.

V is TRBV18 and J is TRBJ1-1; possibly TRBD1 for D (5 bases). Germline V lookup: CDR1 KGHSH, CDR2 LQKENI. The ends were cut back, 4 bases at V and 0 bases at J, with 15 bases in the middle. This CDR3 is built from 16 residues. The CDR3 spells CASSLFRGEMNTEAFF. In nucleotides, the CDR3 is TGTGCCAGCTCACTCTTTCGAGGGGAAATGAACACTGAAGCTTTCTTT.

The CDR3 coding sequence is TGCGCCAGCAGCCAAGCAGGGGGGGTATACACAGATACGCAGTATTTT. This gives the protein CASSQAGGVYTDTQYF. V and J are TRBV4-1 and TRBJ2-3; D is perhaps TRBD1 or TRBD2 (7 bases each). Germline assignment: CDR1 MGHRA and CDR2 YSYEKL. The germline V and J ends were trimmed by 1 base and 2 bases, with 13 bases remaining between them. The CDR3 sequence is 16 residues long.

The J gene is TRBJ1-1, the V gene TRBV9; 10 nucleotides agree with TRBD1. V lost 0 bases and J lost 5; bases outside the gene matches: 7. Per germline, CDR1 SGDLS and CDR2 YYNGEE. The length of the CDR3 is 16 residues. The CDR3 DNA reads as TGTGCCAGCAGCGTAGCTACGACAGGGGGCGGTACTGAAGCTTTCTTT. Translated: CASSVATTGGGTEAFF.

This rearrangement joins TRBV5-1 to TRBJ2-1, with 8 bases lining up with TRBD1. The CDR3 is 15 amino acids. Germline V gene sequence: CDR1 SGHRS, CDR2 YFSETQ. Unmatched junction bases numbered 5, after V lost 4 bases and J lost 2 bases. CDR3 sequence reads: CASSPGQGTYNEQFF. The CDR3 DNA follows: TGCGCCAGCAGCCCCGGACAGGGAACCTACAATGAGCAGTTCTTC.

The V and J genes are TRBV9 and TRBJ2-2; 9 bases map to TRBD1. The CDR3 loop spans 18 amino acids. V shed 2 bases, J shed 3 bases, and the junction held 11 bases outside the gene matches. Germline V gene lookup returns CDR1 SGDLS and CDR2 YYNGEE. CDR3: CASSVRTGVRGDTGELFF. The CDR3, as DNA: TGTGCCAGCAGCGTTCGGACAGGGGTACGAGGGGACACCGGGGAGCTGTTTTTT. Variable domain in full (rest from reference TRBV9 and TRBJ2-2): DSGVTQTPKHLITATGQRVTLRCSPRSGDLSVYWYQQSLDQGLQFLIQYYNGEERAKGNILERFSAQQFPDLHSELNLSSLELGDSALYFCASSVRTGVRGDTGELFFGEGSRLTVL.

The rearrangement joins TRBV6-5 to TRBJ2-3; a possible D gene is TRBD2 (6 bases). Trimming took off 8 bases at V and 3 bases at J, with 12 bases between the two ends. The CDR3 is made up of 13 amino acids. Germline V gene lookup returns CDR1 MNHEY and CDR2 SVGAGI. The DNA for the CDR3 is TGTGCCAGCGAAACGGGGAGGACAGATACGCAGTATTTT. Translating gives CASETGRTDTQYF.

The V call is TRBV6-6, the J call TRBJ1-3; TRBD1 aligns across 9 bases. The germline V gene encodes CDR1 MNHNY and CDR2 SVGAGI (reference sequence). V lost 4 bases, J lost 6 bases, and 7 bases stayed unmatched. This CDR3 comprises 15 residues. The CDR3 nucleotides are TGTGCCAGCAGTTTCAAGGGACAGGGTTTAAACACCATATATTTT. Translation gives CASSFKGQGLNTIYF.

The J gene is TRBJ2-7, the V gene TRBV10-3, with no clear D. Per the germline V gene, CDR1 is ENHRY and CDR2 is SYGVKD. V was trimmed by 3 bases and J by 0 bases, leaving 9 bases between them. The CDR3 consists of 14 residues. This CDR3 is CAISDPLSSYEQYF. The CDR3 DNA sequence: TGTGCCATCAGTGACCCGTTGAGCTCCTACGAGCAGTACTTC.

This chain joins TRBV7-2 and TRBJ2-3; D may be TRBD1 or TRBD2 (5 bases each). This CDR3 is 15 amino acids long. V dropped 5 bases and J dropped 5 bases, with 17 bases sitting between them. Germline assignment: CDR1 SGHTA and CDR2 FQGNSA. In DNA form, the CDR3 reads TGTGCCAGCAGCCGACAGAGGGGCGGCGGAGATACGCAGTATTTT. Translated, it gives CASSRQRGGGDTQYF.

The V gene is TRBV11-3, the J gene TRBJ2-2, with D hard to call. The V end was cut by 5 bases, the J end by 3 bases, with 4 bases between. Germline loops: CDR1 SGHNT, CDR2 YENEEA. The CDR3 has 12 amino acids. The CDR3 loop is CASSDDTGELFF. Here the CDR3 DNA reads TGTGCCAGCAGCGATGACACCGGGGAGCTGTTTTTT. The full variable domain, with the rest looked up from reference TRBV11-3 and TRBJ2-2, is EAGVVQSPRYKIIEKKQPVAFWCNPISGHNTLYWYLQNLGQGPELLIRYENEEAVDDSQLPKDRFSAERLKGVDSTLKIQPAELGDSAVYLCASSDDTGELFFGEGSRLTVL.

V and J are TRBV18 and TRBJ2-1, with a possible D match to TRBD1 (6 bases). The CDR3 spans 14 residues. Germline CDR1 and CDR2: KGHSH and LQKENI. Trimming stripped 4 bases from V and 2 bases from J, with 9 bases between. This chain's CDR3 is CASSLWDTYNEQFF. The CDR3 nucleotides read TGTGCCAGCTCACTATGGGACACCTACAATGAGCAGTTCTTC.

The chain combines TRBV7-8 with TRBJ2-7; weak D call: TRBD2 (7 bases). Germline V gene sequence: CDR1 SGHVS, CDR2 FQNEAQ. The germline V and J ends were trimmed by 1 base and 9 bases, with 19 bases remaining between them. The CDR3 is made up of 15 amino acids. The CDR3 loop reads CASSLEMVGGAGQYF. The CDR3 DNA reads as TGTGCCAGCAGCTTAGAAATGGTGGGGGGGGCCGGGCAGTACTTC.

This clone was observed a few times. The chain joins TRBV5-4 to TRBJ1-6; TRBD1 is a possible D gene (5 bases). V gave up 6 bases and J gave up 6 bases, with 16 bases separating them. CDR1 SGHNT and CDR2 YYREEE come from the germline V gene (reference sequence). This CDR3 spans 15 amino acids. Written as DNA, the CDR3 is TGTGCCAGCAACCGGGGAGGGGAGACTAATTCACCCCTCCACTTT. This encodes CASNRGGETNSPLHF.

Concerning this clone itself: Its ends do not fully match the called genes, so a read error is possible. The chain uses TRBV5-1 and TRBJ2-7; 8 bases are shared with TRBD1. This CDR3 is 14 amino acids long. CDR1 and CDR2 (germline): SGHRS, YFSETQ. The CDR3 protein is CASSLTGDVYAQYF. In DNA form, the CDR3 reads TGCGCCAGCAGCCTGACAGGGGACGTCTACGCGCAGTACTTC.

This clone occurred a few times. This chain joins TRBV10-3 and TRBJ1-1; 7 nucleotides match TRBD1. V lost 3 bases and J lost 4; bases outside the gene matches: 5. The CDR3 has 14 residues. Germline V gene lookup returns CDR1 ENHRY and CDR2 SYGVKD. The DNA of the CDR3 is TGTGCCATCAGTGAAGACAGGGTGAGCACTGAAGCTTTCTTT. Translation: CAISEDRVSTEAFF.

V and J are TRBV20-1 and TRBJ2-3; no clear D. Between the trimmed V and J ends, which lost 8 bases and 4 bases, there was a span of 10 bases. Germline CDR1 reads DFQATT; CDR2 reads SNEGSKA (reference sequence). The CDR3 length is 11 residues. Here the CDR3 reads CSQKGPDTQYF. The CDR3 nucleotides read TGCAGTCAAAAGGGTCCAGATACGCAGTATTTT.

The chain is built from TRBV5-1 and TRBJ2-3; 13 positions agree with TRBD2. The trim removed 3 bases at V and 4 bases at J, leaving 5 bases unmatched. There are 16 residues in the CDR3. Germline values: CDR1 SGHRS, CDR2 YFSETQ. CDR3 sequence (DNA): TGCGCCAGCAGCTCCGGACTAGCGGGGGCTCCAGATACGCAGTATTTT. Translated, it gives CASSSGLAGAPDTQYF. The full variable domain, completed using reference TRBV5-1 and TRBJ2-3, is KAGVTQTPRYLIKTRGQQVTLSCSPISGHRSVSWYQQTPGQGLQFLFEYFSETQRNKGNFPGRFSGRQFSNSRSEMNVSTLELGDSALYLCASSSGLAGAPDTQYFGPGTRLTVL.

The genes are TRBV2 and TRBJ2-1; the D call may be TRBD1 or TRBD2 (5 bases each). Trimming pared 2 bases from V and 15 bases from J, leaving 14 bases between. There are 12 residues in the CDR3. Germline CDR1 SNHLY, CDR2 FYNNEI. The CDR3 loop reads CASSERDGTSFF. CDR3 nucleotide sequence: TGTGCCAGCAGTGAAAGGGACGGAACGTCGTTCTTC.

This chain connects TRBV19 to TRBJ1-6; D may be TRBD1 (6 bases). This CDR3 has 13 residues. Looked up from germline, CDR1 is LNHDA and CDR2 is SQIVND (reference sequence). V lost 6 bases to trimming and J lost 10 bases, with 13 bases between them. In nucleotides, the CDR3 is TGTGCCAGTAGGTCGACAGGTCCCTCACCCCTCCACTTT. Amino acids: CASRSTGPSPLHF.

The chain links TRBV10-3 to TRBJ1-1; 10 nucleotides line up with TRBD1. V dropped 3 bases and J dropped 6; count of bases not matched to a gene: 4. In germline, CDR1 is ENHRY, CDR2 SYGVKD. The CDR3 sequence is 14 residues long. CDR3 loop: CAISDGTGEAEAFF. CDR3 DNA: TGTGCCATCAGTGATGGGACAGGGGAGGCTGAAGCTTTCTTT.

The chain recombines TRBV14 with TRBJ1-2; D is uncertain. Germline V gene sequence: CDR1 SGHDN, CDR2 FVKESK. The CDR3 covers 13 residues. Trimming took 1 base from V and 4 from J, leaving 7 bases between them. The CDR3 spells CASSQGSAYGYTF. The CDR3 DNA follows: TGTGCCAGCAGCCAAGGGTCGGCCTATGGCTACACCTTC.

The V call is TRBV5-1, the J call TRBJ1-2; D remains ambiguous. With 0 bases removed from V and 5 bases from J, the gap between germline ends came to 5 bases. CDR3 size: 12 residues. In germline, CDR1 is SGHRS, CDR2 YFSETQ. The CDR3 loop reads CASSLARYGYTF. The CDR3 nucleotides read TGCGCCAGCAGCTTGGCCCGTTATGGCTACACCTTC.

The V and J genes are TRBV6-1 and TRBJ2-1; D could derive from TRBD1 or TRBD2 (6 bases each). V was cut by 1 base and J by 3 bases, with 10 bases left in between. CDR3 length: 15 amino acids. Germline-derived CDR1 and CDR2 are MNHNS and SASEGT. CDR3 amino acids: CASSEGGALYNEQFF. The CDR3 region has the DNA TGTGCCAGCAGTGAAGGGGGGGCCCTCTACAATGAGCAGTTCTTC.

The chain has TRBV7-8 and TRBJ2-3; TRBD2 matches 7 bases. This CDR3 comprises 18 residues. The germline V gene has CDR1 SGHVS and CDR2 FQNEAQ. The trim removed 1 base at V and 5 bases at J, leaving 15 bases unmatched. CDR3 DNA: TGTGCCAGCAGCTTAGGGCTAGCGGCATATGCTTATGGAGATACGCAGTATTTT. Its protein product is CASSLGLAAYAYGDTQYF.